These T cell receptor beta chains were read from a single sample in a study of blood T cell repertoires in COVID-19. Data came from immunoSEQ multiplex PCR; TCRdb stores just in-frame clones and leaves some out. The profile shows 120,000 to 150,000 clones, around nine tenths of them singletons. The specimen sequenced was peripheral blood. These receptors all come from a human donor in a cohort sampled during active COVID-19. Each CDR3 is given with its conserved first and last residue. D genes are given only for firm matches. Clone size is stated in some rows and not others, as once, few, many or a class when expanded.

TRBJ1-5 NA TRBD1 TRBV6-5 CASILGQPGNQPQHF TGTGCCAGCATTCTGGGACAGCCGGGCAATCAGCCCCAGCATTTT
TRBJ2-1 NA TRBD1 TRBV4-3 CASSQDLVTTGGRYNEQFF TGCGCCAGCAGCCAAGATCTCGTGACGACAGGGGGCAGATACAATGAGCAGTTCTTC
TRBJ1-6 NA NA TRBV5-4 CASSLNRYSPLHF TGTGCCAGCAGCTTGAACAGATATTCACCCCTCCACTTT
TRBJ2-2 few NA TRBV19 CATDSTGRSTGELFF TGTGCGACCGACTCGACAGGGAGGAGCACCGGGGAGCTGTTTTTT
TRBJ2-7 once TRBD1 TRBV5-1 CASSLAATGTEQYF TGCGCCAGCAGCTTGGCCGCGACAGGGACCGAGCAGTACTTC
TRBJ2-7 NA TRBD2 TRBV6-4 CASSRGGVGLPYEQYF TGTGCCAGCAGCCGCGGGGGGGTAGGGTTGCCCTACGAGCAGTACTTC
TRBJ2-6 once NA TRBV3-1/TRBV3-2 CASSPSGRGANVLTF TGTGCCAGCAGCCCGTCAGGGCGTGGGGCCAACGTCCTGACTTTC
TRBJ1-3 NA NA TRBV5-1 CASSFPSGSGNTIYF TGCGCCAGCAGCTTTCCGTCAGGCTCTGGAAACACCATATATTTT
TRBJ1-2 NA TRBD1 TRBV28 CASRLQGVRDYGYTF TGTGCCAGCAGGCTGCAGGGGGTCAGAGACTATGGCTACACCTTC
TRBJ1-5 NA NA TRBV19 CASWNPRQYNQPQHF TGTGCCAGTTGGAACCCACGACAGTACAATCAGCCCCAGCATTTT
TRBJ1-1 NA NA TRBV2 CASRTGPGSGEAFF TGTGCCAGCAGGACCGGGCCGGGGAGCGGTGAAGCTTTCTTT
TRBJ2-3 NA NA TRBV7-2 CASSPRGGDTDTQYF TGTGCCAGCAGCCCCAGGGGCGGCGACACAGATACGCAGTATTTT
TRBJ2-3 NA NA TRBV4-1 CASSLQDVSTDTQYF TGCGCCAGCAGCCTTCAGGATGTCAGCACAGATACGCAGTATTTT
TRBJ2-3 NA NA TRBV5-1 CASSLGATSTDTQYF TGCGCCAGCAGCTTGGGAGCGACTAGCACAGATACGCAGTATTTT
TRBJ1-6 NA NA TRBV4-1 CASSPEAQGFGSPLHF TGCGCCAGCAGCCCAGAAGCACAGGGATTTGGCTCACCCCTCCACTTT
TRBJ1-6 few TRBD1 TRBV6-6 CASSYAGTDDNSPLHF TGTGCCAGCAGTTACGCAGGGACAGATGATAATTCACCCCTCCACTTT
TRBJ2-7 NA NA TRBV5-1 CASSWSLGSYEQYF TGCGCCAGCAGCTGGTCACTAGGTTCCTACGAGCAGTACTTC
TRBJ2-1 few NA TRBV24-1 CATISGLGDNEQFF TGTGCCACCATAAGCGGTTTGGGAGACAATGAGCAGTTCTTC
TRBJ2-3 NA TRBD2 TRBV7-3 CASSLGAGVADTQYF TGTGCCAGCAGCTTAGGGGCGGGAGTCGCAGATACGCAGTATTTT
TRBJ2-2 NA TRBD2 TRBV19 CASIGLAGAGELFF TGTGCCAGTATCGGACTAGCGGGGGCCGGGGAGCTGTTTTTT
TRBJ1-1 NA NA TRBV14 CASSQEPRRRRAEAFF TGTGCCAGCAGCCAAGAACCCAGGCGGAGGCGCGCTGAAGCTTTCTTT
TRBJ1-5 NA TRBD1 TRBV6-5 CASRPDRGGQPQHF TGTGCCAGCAGGCCTGACAGGGGTGGCCAGCCCCAGCATTTT
TRBJ2-7 NA NA TRBV6-1 CASSEAGATYYEQYF TGTGCCAGCAGTGAAGCGGGGGCGACCTACTACGAGCAGTACTTC
TRBJ2-2 once TRBD1 TRBV28 CASNPPGQDANTGELFF TGTGCCAGCAACCCGCCAGGACAGGACGCGAACACCGGGGAGCTGTTTTTT
TRBJ2-1 NA TRBD2 TRBV7-3 CASSLRAGGRNEQFF TGTGCCAGCAGCTTAAGAGCGGGGGGGAGAAATGAGCAGTTCTTC
TRBJ1-5 NA NA TRBV19 CASSTRTDANQPQHF TGTGCCAGTAGTACCCGAACAGACGCCAATCAGCCCCAGCATTTT
TRBJ2-7 NA TRBD2 TRBV10-1 CASSGGGPGGYEQYF TGCGCCAGCAGTGGGGGAGGACCGGGAGGCTACGAGCAGTACTTC
TRBJ1-6 NA TRBD1 TRBV11-3 CASSLDRGQGHSPLHF TGTGCCAGCAGCTTAGATCGGGGACAGGGGCACTCACCCCTCCACTTT
TRBJ1-5 NA TRBD1 TRBV27 CASSSLRQGGNQPQHF TGTGCCAGCAGTTCCCTCCGACAGGGCGGCAATCAGCCCCAGCATTTT
TRBJ1-1 NA NA TRBV7-3 CASSLQAGMSAEAFF TGTGCCAGCAGCTTACAGGCAGGGATGAGCGCTGAAGCTTTCTTT
TRBJ2-1 NA NA TRBV19 CASKDRRSSYNEQFF TGTGCCAGTAAAGATCGGAGGAGCTCCTACAATGAGCAGTTCTTC
TRBJ2-2 once TRBD1 TRBV5-1 CASMAGGQTGELFF TGCGCCAGCATGGCAGGGGGCCAGACCGGGGAGCTGTTTTTT
TRBJ1-5 NA NA TRBV10-3 CAISEGSEGQPQHF TGTGCCATCAGTGAGGGCAGTGAGGGTCAGCCCCAGCATTTT
TRBJ2-5 NA TRBD1 TRBV5-6 CASSPTSGGINQETQYF TGTGCCAGCAGCCCCACATCAGGGGGCATAAATCAAGAGACCCAGTACTTC
TRBJ2-7 NA NA TRBV7-9 CASRPTGTPTYEQYF TGTGCCAGCAGACCAACCGGGACACCGACCTACGAGCAGTACTTC
TRBJ1-5 NA NA TRBV5-1 CASSLEGQSYQPQHF TGCGCCAGCAGCTTGGAAGGACAGAGCTATCAGCCCCAGCATTTT
TRBJ1-6 NA NA TRBV30 CAWSGQEYSPLHF TGTGCCTGGAGTGGACAGGAGTATTCACCCCTCCACTTT
TRBJ2-5 NA NA TRBV9 CASSERGTPQETQYF TGTGCCAGCAGCGAACGGGGGACCCCGCAAGAGACCCAGTACTTC
TRBJ1-5 once NA TRBV19 CASSMQGYSNQPQHF TGTGCCAGTAGTATGCAGGGGTATAGCAATCAGCCCCAGCATTTT
TRBJ1-2 NA NA TRBV7-2 CASSLALRPSYGYTF TGTGCCAGCAGCTTAGCGCTCCGTCCGAGCTATGGCTACACCTTC
TRBJ1-5 NA TRBD1 TRBV18 CASSPTLDRGRPMYHQPQHF TGTGCCAGCTCACCCACCCTGGACAGGGGGCGCCCCATGTATCATCAGCCCCAGCATTTT
TRBJ1-1 NA TRBD1 TRBV19 CASTTASGGTEAFF TGTGCCAGTACCACTGCCTCAGGGGGCACTGAAGCTTTCTTT
TRBJ2-5 NA NA TRBV7-9 CASSIGETQYF TGTGCCAGCAGCATCGGAGAGACCCAGTACTTC
TRBJ1-4 NA NA TRBV11-2 CASSFLGGNEKLFF TGTGCCAGCAGCTTCCTAGGAGGGAATGAAAAACTGTTTTTT
TRBJ1-5 NA NA TRBV30 CAWSGSIEQPQHF TGTGCCTGGAGTGGGAGTATAGAACAGCCCCAGCATTTT
TRBJ2-7 NA TRBD1 TRBV27 CASSLRQGMSSYEQYF TGTGCCAGCAGTTTAAGACAGGGAATGAGCTCCTACGAGCAGTACTTC
TRBJ2-5 NA NA TRBV6-2/TRBV6-3 CASSYSTAKETQYF TGTGCCAGCAGTTACTCGACAGCCAAAGAGACCCAGTACTTC
TRBJ1-2 NA TRBD1 TRBV28 CASSPGTGPNYGYTF TGTGCCAGCAGTCCCGGGACAGGCCCCAACTATGGCTACACCTTC
TRBJ1-1 NA TRBD1 TRBV25-1 CASSAPGQGMNTEAFF TGTGCCAGCAGTGCCCCGGGACAGGGAATGAACACTGAAGCTTTCTTT
TRBJ2-2 NA TRBD2 TRBV5-4 CASSLGSGRTGELFF TGTGCCAGCAGCTTGGGTAGCGGGAGAACCGGGGAGCTGTTTTTT
TRBJ2-2 NA TRBD2 TRBV20-1 CSASRGRETGELFF TGCAGTGCTAGTCGCGGGAGAGAGACCGGGGAGCTGTTTTTT
TRBJ2-1 NA NA TRBV15 CATSTRGGGYNEQFF TGTGCCACCAGCACTAGGGGGGGAGGGTACAATGAGCAGTTCTTC
TRBJ2-7 few NA TRBV6-5 CASSTSRHLGEQYF TGTGCCAGCAGTACCTCGCGGCATCTGGGCGAGCAGTACTTC
TRBJ1-1 NA NA TRBV3-1/TRBV3-2 CASSQDRGLGNTEAFF TGTGCCAGCAGCCAAGATCGAGGTTTGGGGAACACTGAAGCTTTCTTT
TRBJ2-3 NA NA TRBV6-6 CASGLGGTSTDTQYF TGTGCCAGCGGGCTGGGGGGGACAAGCACAGATACGCAGTATTTT
TRBJ1-5 NA NA TRBV5-1 CASSFSGTQPQHF TGCGCCAGCAGCTTTTCAGGGACACAGCCCCAGCATTTT
TRBJ2-3 NA TRBD1 TRBV6-6 CASTSRGSSDTQYF TGTGCCAGCACCTCCAGGGGGAGTTCAGATACGCAGTATTTT
TRBJ1-1 NA TRBD1 TRBV6-5 CASRRIQGSEAFF TGTGCCAGCAGACGAATACAGGGGAGTGAAGCTTTCTTT
TRBJ1-6 NA TRBD1 TRBV7-2 CASSLGGQGSSYNSPLHF TGTGCCAGCAGCTTAGGGGGACAGGGAAGCTCCTATAATTCACCCCTCCACTTT
TRBJ2-7 NA NA TRBV29-1 CSVEDSRYEQYF TGCAGCGTTGAGGACAGCCGCTACGAGCAGTACTTC